This T cell receptor beta chain was observed in a study of radiotherapy plus CTLA-4 blockade in lung cancer. The table came from immunoSEQ multiplex PCR; TCRdb's copy has only in-frame clones and leaves some out. The sample holds roughly 73,000 clones, 80% to 90% seen once. The V and J ends lost 3 bases and 2 bases, in that order; junction bases with no gene match: 6. The germline V gene encodes CDR1 MNHEY and CDR2 SMNVEV (reference sequence). The CDR3 is 18 amino acids. The sequence came from a human donor with non-small cell lung cancer that progressed on radiotherapy plus ipilimumab. The material sequenced was peripheral blood, taken from a patient treated with radiotherapy plus ipilimumab. V gene TRBV27 combines with J gene TRBJ2-6, with 11 bases lining up with TRBD1. CDR3 DNA sequence: TGTGCCAGCAGTTTTGTCCCGGGACAGGGGGCTGGGGCCAACGTCCTGACTTTC. It specifies CASSFVPGQGAGANVLTF.